What follows is one T cell receptor (beta chain) and its context. Its antigen remains unknown. PCR amplification relied on 60 Vbeta primers (plus 13 Jbeta primers). Sequencing was performed with immunoSEQ multiplex PCR; in TCRdb, only in-frame clones are kept and a portion is missing. The sample yields about 120,000 clones, more than 65% seen once. This entry is derived from a study of cytomegalovirus exposure and HLA in healthy donors. Looking at the study overall: Genetic ancestry analysis placed around 76% of the 398 donors that were genotyped in the Caucasian-associated cluster.

The V gene's germline CDR1 is MNHEY and CDR2 SMNVEV (reference sequence). The CDR3 contains 14 residues. Trimming removed 7 bases from V and 2 bases from J, with 15 bases in between. Findings of the study overall: An apparent linkage of common viral pathogens to several of the most significant clusters emerged in a later analysis.

Sequenced: PBMCs. This chain joins TRBV27 and TRBJ2-7, with unresolved D. This clonotype was obtained from a woman in her twenties or thirties in good health and CMV-seronegative. The CDR3 nucleotides read TGTGCCAGCATGCTTAACAGTCGTCCCTACGAGCAGTACTTC. It codes for CASMLNSRPYEQYF.